Given below is one T cell receptor (beta chain) in context. The data originate from a study of blood T cell repertoires in COVID-19. CDR1 is SQVTM, CDR2 ANQGSEA, per germline. J gave up 2 bases and V 6 bases, and 9 bases lay outside the gene matches. This CDR3 is built from 15 residues. TCRdb keeps only in-frame clones here, not all; method: immunoSEQ multiplex PCR. The repertoire has about 340,000 clones, 85% to 90% of them found once; the top ten carry nearly 6.5%. Sequenced sample: peripheral blood. V is TRBV29-1 and J is TRBJ2-7; TRBD2 agrees at 11 bases. The sequence came from a woman aged 50 to 60 with COVID-19, enrolled during active disease. The CDR3 region is CSVAGLAGETYEQYF. The CDR3 region has the DNA TGCAGCGTCGCCGGACTAGCGGGCGAGACCTACGAGCAGTACTTC.